The clone carrying this T cell receptor beta chain showed up many times. The antigen is unknown. This CDR3 contains 10 residues. Looked up from germline, CDR1 is SNHLY and CDR2 is FYNNEI. The J segment lost 9 bases and the V segment lost 8 bases, leaving 1 base of the junction unmatched. This sample stems from a study of T cells in Graves' hyperthyroidism and ophthalmopathy. Overall study findings and caveats: Blood shared most expanded thyroid clonotypes above 0.001.

The study enrolled patients aged 18 to 65 with newly diagnosed hyperthyroidism of under 2 months' duration. Uncontrolled infection, other autoimmune disease, pregnancy and lactation each barred patients from inclusion. Out of roughly 10 ml of fresh peripheral blood came the PBMCs. RNA transcripts yielded amplified TCR beta CDR3 regions. In the first-round RT-PCR of the TCR CDR3, the HTBI primer set was used. TCRdb itself ran the multiplex PCR reads through MiXCR, one entry per CDR3 protein. The data contain roughly 420,000 distinct CDR3 sequences, roughly 15% of them singletons. The specimen was blood. The TCR was taken from a woman under 30 with Graves' hyperthyroidism. The chain uses TRBV2 and TRBJ2-1, with TRBD1 matching 7 bases. CDR3 region: CASGQVEQFF. The CDR3 bases are TGTGCCAGCGGACAGGTTGAGCAGTTCTTC.